A selection of T cell receptor beta chains follows, all from one sample in a study of response to subunit inactivated influenza vaccine. A single record per CDR3 protein comes from TCRdb applying MiXCR to the RT-PCR reads. The sample shows a few hundred thousand distinct CDR3 sequences, approximately 21% of them seen only once. The sample here was PBMCs from blood, taken less than 22 months after vaccination. These receptors were collected from a man aged 45 to 70 who received an inactivated influenza vaccine. The CDR3 runs from the conserved cysteine through the conserved F or W. The order of the fields is V gene, CDR3 length, J gene, clone size, D gene, CDR3 protein, CDR3 DNA. A D gene is named only where the DNA matches it firmly. Only part of the rows carry a size: once, few, many, or a class if the clone is expanded.

>TRBV28|16|TRBJ2-7|-|TRBD2
CASSLSLAGTSYEQYF
TGTGCCAGCAGTTTATCCCTAGCGGGGACTTCCTACGAGCAGTACTTC
>TRBV20-1|13|TRBJ2-4|-|-
CSARTVYKNIQYF
TGCAGTGCTCGGACAGTTTACAAAAACATTCAGTACTTC
>TRBV18|15|TRBJ1-6|few|-
CASSPSMAGNSPLHF
TGTGCCAGCTCACCATCGATGGCTGGAAATTCACCCCTCCACTTT
>TRBV29-1|12|TRBJ1-2|-|TRBD1
CSVGGQGQGYTF
TGCAGCGTTGGGGGACAGGGTCAAGGCTACACCTTC
>TRBV6-5|14|TRBJ2-2|few|-
CASSYLTISGELFF
TGTGCCAGCAGTTACCTGACTATATCCGGGGAGCTGTTTTTT
>TRBV30|14|TRBJ1-1|-|TRBD1
CAWSWTGSNTEAFF
TGTGCCTGGAGTTGGACAGGATCGAACACTGAAGCTTTCTTT
>TRBV5-1|15|TRBJ1-4|-|TRBD1
CASSLDGTGDEKLFF
TGCGCCAGCAGCTTGGACGGGACAGGGGATGAAAAACTGTTTTTT
>TRBV5-4|15|TRBJ2-3|few|-
CASSQGGPGPDTQYF
TGTGCCAGCTCACAGGGGGGGCCGGGACCAGATACGCAGTATTTT
>TRBV28|17|TRBJ1-5|-|TRBD1
CASSHHPGQGVHQPQHF
TGTGCCAGCAGTCACCATCCGGGACAGGGGGTCCATCAGCCCCAGCATTTT
>TRBV7-8|14|TRBJ2-7|-|-
CASSLSGSPYEQYF
TGTGCCAGCAGCTTATCGGGGAGCCCCTACGAGCAGTACTTC
>TRBV12-3/TRBV12-4|15|TRBJ1-1|-|TRBD1
CASNAGTGGPLEAFF
TGTGCCAGCAATGCCGGGACAGGGGGACCCCTTGAAGCTTTCTTT
>TRBV7-6|17|TRBJ1-4|few|TRBD1
CASSVGTGAFSNEKLFF
TGTGCCAGCAGCGTCGGGACAGGGGCGTTCTCTAATGAAAAACTGTTTTTT
>TRBV20-1|15|TRBJ2-1|-|-
CSAPPMVAPYNEQFF
TGCAGTGCCCCCCCAATGGTGGCGCCCTACAATGAGCAGTTCTTC
>TRBV20-1|12|TRBJ1-2|-|TRBD1
CSATTGDGGYTF
TGCAGTGCAACTACAGGGGACGGAGGCTACACCTTC
>TRBV11-1|15|TRBJ2-1|-|TRBD1
CASSLYPEGGDEQFF
TGTGCCAGCAGCCTATATCCCGAAGGGGGCGATGAGCAGTTCTTC
>TRBV4-3|16|TRBJ2-3|-|-
CASSQDKGARTDTQYF
TGCGCCAGCAGCCAAGATAAAGGGGCGAGAACAGATACGCAGTATTTT
>TRBV27|14|TRBJ2-7|-|-
CASSPFRRNYEQYF
TGTGCCAGCAGCCCCTTTCGACGGAACTACGAGCAGTACTTC
>TRBV11-1|13|TRBJ2-5|few|-
CASSPRGQETQYF
TGTGCCAGCAGCCCACGTGGCCAAGAGACCCAGTACTTC
>TRBV7-9|16|TRBJ2-1|-|-
CASSRLGGQYYNEQFF
TGTGCCAGCAGCCGATTAGGGGGACAATATTACAATGAGCAGTTCTTC
>TRBV5-1|13|TRBJ1-1|many|-
CASSLDRRTEAFF
TGCGCCAGCAGCTTGGATCGGAGGACTGAAGCTTTCTTT
>TRBV21-1|15|TRBJ1-5|few|-
CAIPVGRLGNQPQHF
TGTGCCATCCCGGTGGGGAGATTGGGCAATCAGCCCCAGCATTTT
>TRBV7-9|13|TRBJ1-2|-|TRBD1
CASSPMTGDGYTF
TGTGCCAGCAGCCCGATGACAGGGGACGGCTACACCTTC